This section outlines one TCR beta chain sequence together with its context. No antigen is known for it. The assay was immunoSEQ multiplex PCR, and TCRdb's table has in-frame clones only and misses some. Of some 98,000 clones in the sample, roughly four fifths were seen once. These data are taken from a study of OX40 agonist ivuxolimab in advanced cancers. About the research overall: Hepatocellular carcinoma, melanoma, renal cell or head and neck cancer affected the dose-escalation patients. Study findings and constraints: At 0.1 to 3.0 mg/kg, CD4+ and CD8+ blood T cells expanded clonally by week 6.

The V and J ends lost 4 bases and 10 bases respectively, with 14 bases between them. The CDR3 runs 11 residues. Germline V lookup: CDR1 DFQATT, CDR2 SNEGSKA (reference sequence). Patients who had autoimmune disease history or got systemic immunosuppression were left out. The TCR originated in an adult with an advanced solid tumor such as melanoma, head and neck, liver or kidney cancer. Sequencing used CD4+ or CD8+ T cells sorted from blood, obtained in a trial of the OX40 agonist ivuxolimab. The chain is built from TRBV20-1 and TRBJ2-7; either TRBD1 or TRBD2 may supply D (5 bases each). CDR3 region: CSANPGPTQYF. As DNA, the CDR3 is TGCAGTGCTAACCCGGGACCAACCCAGTACTTC.